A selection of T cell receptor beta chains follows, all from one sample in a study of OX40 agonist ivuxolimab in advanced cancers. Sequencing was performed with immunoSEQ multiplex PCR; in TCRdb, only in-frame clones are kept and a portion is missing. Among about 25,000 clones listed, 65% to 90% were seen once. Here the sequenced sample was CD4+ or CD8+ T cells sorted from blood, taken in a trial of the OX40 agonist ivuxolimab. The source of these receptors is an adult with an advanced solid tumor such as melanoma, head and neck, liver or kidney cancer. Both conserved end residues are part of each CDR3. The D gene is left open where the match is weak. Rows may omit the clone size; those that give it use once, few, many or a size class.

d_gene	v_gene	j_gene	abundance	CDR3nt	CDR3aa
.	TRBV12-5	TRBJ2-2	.	TGTGCTAGTGGTTTGTCCCCCAAATCGCGGAAGCCCGGGAACACCGGGGAGCTGTTTTTT	CASGLSPKSRKPGNTGELFF
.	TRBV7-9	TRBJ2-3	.	TGTGCCAGCAGCTTGGAGACCACAGATACGCAGTATTTT	CASSLETTDTQYF
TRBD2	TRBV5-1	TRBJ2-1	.	TGCGCCAGCAGCTGGCGGGAGCGGAGGGCCTACAATGAGCAGTTCTTC	CASSWRERRAYNEQFF
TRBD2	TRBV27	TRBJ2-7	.	TGTGCCAGCAGCATAGGACTAGCGGGGGGGCAGGAGCAGTACTTC	CASSIGLAGGQEQYF
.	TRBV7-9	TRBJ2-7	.	TGTGCCAGCAGCACCGCCCTCTACGAGCAGTACTTC	CASSTALYEQYF
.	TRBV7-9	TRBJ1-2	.	TGTGCCAGCAGCTTAGTACCCGGCCCTGAGGGAAATTATAACTATGGCTACACCTTC	CASSLVPGPEGNYNYGYTF
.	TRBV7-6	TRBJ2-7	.	TGTGCCAGCAGCTTAGCCCGGAGCGCGAGAATCTACGAGCAGTACTTC	CASSLARSARIYEQYF
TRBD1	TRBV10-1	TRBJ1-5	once	TGCGCCAGCAGAGGGACAGGGGGTAGCAATCAGCCCCAGCATTTT	CASRGTGGSNQPQHF
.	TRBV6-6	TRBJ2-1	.	TGTGCCAGCAGTTACACCCAGACCTACAATGAGCAGTTCTTC	CASSYTQTYNEQFF
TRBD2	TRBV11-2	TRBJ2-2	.	TGTGCCAGCAGACACCTAGGGACTACCCCCACCGGGGAGCTGTTTTTT	CASRHLGTTPTGELFF
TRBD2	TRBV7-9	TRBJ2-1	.	TGTGCCAGCAGCTCGACTAGCGTGACCTACAATGAGCAGTTCTTC	CASSSTSVTYNEQFF
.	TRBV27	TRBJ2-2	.	TGTGCCAGCAGTTCCGCGGCGGCGAACACCGGGGAGCTGTTTTTT	CASSSAAANTGELFF
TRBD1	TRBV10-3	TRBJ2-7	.	TGTGCCATCAGGCCCCGACAGGGATTCTACGAGCAGTACTTC	CAIRPRQGFYEQYF
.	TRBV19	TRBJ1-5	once	TGTGCCAGTAGTTGGACACCGACTAGCAATCAGCCCCAGCATTTT	CASSWTPTSNQPQHF
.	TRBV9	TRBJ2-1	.	TGTGCCAGCAGCGGGACGGAATACAATGAGCAGTTCTTC	CASSGTEYNEQFF
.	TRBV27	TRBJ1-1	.	TGTGCCAGCAGTTTGTCCGGGGTTCGGACTGAAGCTTTCTTT	CASSLSGVRTEAFF
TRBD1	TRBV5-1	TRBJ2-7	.	TGCGCCAGCAGCTTACCGGGACAGGGGGACGAGCAGTACTTC	CASSLPGQGDEQYF
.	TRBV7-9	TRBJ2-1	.	TGTGCCAGCAGCTTGGCGGGGTCCTACAATGAGCAGTTCTTC	CASSLAGSYNEQFF
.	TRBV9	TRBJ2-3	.	TGTGCCAGCAGCGAATCGGGGTTTCCTACGCAGTATTTT	CASSESGFPTQYF
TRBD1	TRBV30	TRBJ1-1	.	TGTGCCTGGAGTGTCGGGGCAGGGGGCACTGAAGCTTTCTTT	CAWSVGAGGTEAFF
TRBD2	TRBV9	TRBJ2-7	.	TGTGCCAGCAGCGGCAATGGGGCTAGCGGGAACCCTTACGAGCAGTACTTC	CASSGNGASGNPYEQYF
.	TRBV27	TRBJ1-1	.	TGTGCCAGTAGGAGGGGGAACACTGAAGCTTTCTTT	CASRRGNTEAFF
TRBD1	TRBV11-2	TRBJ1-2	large	TGTGCCAGCAGCAAAGGCGGACAGGGTTATGGCTACACCTTC	CASSKGGQGYGYTF
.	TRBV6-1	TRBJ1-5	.	TGTGCCAGCAGTGAACTCAGCAGCAATCAGCCCCAGCATTTT	CASSELSSNQPQHF
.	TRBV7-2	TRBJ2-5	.	TGTGCCAGCAGCTTGGGGAGGGAGACCCAGTACTTC	CASSLGRETQYF
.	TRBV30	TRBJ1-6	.	TGTGCCAACCCGGGGGGGGAGGATAATTCACCCCTCCACTTT	CANPGGEDNSPLHF
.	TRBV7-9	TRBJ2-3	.	TGTGCCAGCAGCCATGACAGTCCTAGCACAGATACGCAGTATTTT	CASSHDSPSTDTQYF
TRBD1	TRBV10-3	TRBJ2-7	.	TGTGCCATCAGCGGGGACAGGGGCGAGCAGTACTTC	CAISGDRGEQYF
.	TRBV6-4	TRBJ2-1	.	TGTGCCAGCAGTGATAGGGCGGTGAGCTCCTACAATGAGCAGTTCTTC	CASSDRAVSSYNEQFF
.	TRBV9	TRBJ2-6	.	TGTGCCAGCACCCGAACCGGGACTCTGAGGGGCTCTGGGGCCAACGTCCTGACTTTC	CASTRTGTLRGSGANVLTF
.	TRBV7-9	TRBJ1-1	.	TGTGCCAGCAGCTTATCATCAGGGGTGGGGTATGAAGCTTTCTTT	CASSLSSGVGYEAFF
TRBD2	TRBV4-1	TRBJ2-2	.	TGCGCCAGCAGCCAGGAGGGACTAGGAATGGGGGAGCTGTTTTTT	CASSQEGLGMGELFF
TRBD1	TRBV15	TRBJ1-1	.	TGTGCCACCAGCAGATCCGGGACAGGGGGTTCTGAAGCTTTCTTT	CATSRSGTGGSEAFF
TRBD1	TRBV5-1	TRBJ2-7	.	TGCGCCAGCAGCTTGGGCGACAGGGGGCCACATGACGAGCAGTACTTC	CASSLGDRGPHDEQYF
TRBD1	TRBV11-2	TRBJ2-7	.	TGTGCCAGCAGCTTAGGACAGGGTGCCTACGAGCAGTACTTC	CASSLGQGAYEQYF
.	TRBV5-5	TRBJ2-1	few	TGTGCCAGCAGCTTGGATCGGACGGCCAGAAATGAGCAGTTCTTC	CASSLDRTARNEQFF
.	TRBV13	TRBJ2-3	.	TGTGCCAGCAGCTTAGCAGGAGCCACAGATACGCAGTATTTT	CASSLAGATDTQYF
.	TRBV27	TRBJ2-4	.	TGTGCCAGCAGTTTATGGGACACAGCAAGAGTAAACATTCAGTACTTC	CASSLWDTARVNIQYF
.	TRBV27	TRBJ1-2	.	TGTGCCAGCCGACCCCGGGGGAGTTCTAACTATGGCTACACCTTC	CASRPRGSSNYGYTF
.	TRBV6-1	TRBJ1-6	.	TGTGCCAGCAGTGAAGAGAGGCCGATTAATTCACCCCTCCACTTT	CASSEERPINSPLHF
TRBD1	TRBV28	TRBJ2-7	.	TGTGCCAGCAGTTTCCGACGACAGGGGGCTCCCTACGAGCAGTACTTC	CASSFRRQGAPYEQYF
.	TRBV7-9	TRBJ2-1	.	TGTGCCAGCCGGAGAGAGGCTTCCTACAATGAGCAGTTCTTC	CASRREASYNEQFF
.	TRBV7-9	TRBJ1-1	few	TGTGCCAGCAGCCTCCCGGGCAGGGCAGTGACTGAAGCTTTCTTT	CASSLPGRAVTEAFF
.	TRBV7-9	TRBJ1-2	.	TGTGCCAGCAGCCGGATCAGTACGGTTTTATGGGGCTACACCTTC	CASSRISTVLWGYTF
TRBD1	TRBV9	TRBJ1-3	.	TGTGCCAGCAGCGCTACTCAGGGGGCGAAATCTGGAAACACCATATATTTT	CASSATQGAKSGNTIYF
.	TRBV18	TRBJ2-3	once	TGTGCCAGCTCACCACGGGACCAACCCACAGATACGCAGTATTTT	CASSPRDQPTDTQYF
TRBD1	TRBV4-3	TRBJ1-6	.	TGCGCCAGCAGCCAAGACCGACAGGGAAGCTCCTATAATTCACCCCTCCACTTT	CASSQDRQGSSYNSPLHF